Below are 24 T cell receptor beta chains sequenced from a single sample in a study of identical twins. TCRdb called the 5' RACE reads again in MiXCR, with one record for every CDR3 protein. The profile covers 250,000 to 350,000 distinct CDR3 sequences, with roughly 8.6% appearing a single time and roughly 6.8% taken by the ten largest. These same data were also listed under a study on yellow fever vaccine responses in identical twins.

Sequencing was performed on CD8+ T cells sorted from blood. These TCRs come from a woman aged 18-29 years in good health.

The chain recombines TRBV29-1 with TRBJ2-7; D unresolved. CDR1 is SQVTM, CDR2 ANQGSEA, per germline. Trimming removed 6 bases from V and 3 bases from J, with 9 bases in between. The CDR3 extends over 11 amino acids. The CDR3 loop reads CSVADGYEQYF. Here the CDR3 DNA reads TGCAGCGTAGCCGACGGCTACGAGCAGTACTTC.

This clonotype was found many times. The V gene is TRBV7-3, the J gene TRBJ2-7; TRBD1 agrees at 8 bases. With 5 bases clipped from V and 7 bases from J, the junction kept 10 bases outside the gene matches. CDR1 and CDR2 from the germline V gene are SGHTA and FQGTGA. The CDR3 has 14 residues. For the CDR3, the DNA is TGTGCCAGCAGCCAGGACAGGGCGTCCCCAGAGCAGTACTTC. It is translated as CASSQDRASPEQYF. Combining the CDR3 with reference TRBV7-3 and TRBJ2-7 gives the whole variable domain GAGVSQTPSNKVTEKGKYVELRCDPISGHTALYWYRQSLGQGPEFLIYFQGTGAADDSGLPNDRFFAVRPEGSVSTLKIQRTERGDSAVYLCASSQDRASPEQYFGPGTRLTVT.

This clonotype was counted ten times or more. The rearrangement joins TRBV28 to TRBJ2-7, with D unresolved. The CDR3 has 13 amino acids. CDR1 MDHEN and CDR2 SYDVKM come from the germline V gene. Trimming stripped 5 bases from V and 2 bases from J, with 10 bases between. Here the CDR3 reads CASSRTNTYEQYF. For the CDR3, the DNA is TGTGCCAGCAGTCGGACGAATACCTACGAGCAGTACTTC.

The chain is built from TRBV2 and TRBJ2-1; 14 bases are shared with TRBD2. Germline trimming cut 0 bases from V and 7 bases from J; bases unmatched to any gene: 5. The germline gives CDR1 SNHLY, CDR2 FYNNEI. This CDR3 has 17 amino acids. The CDR3 region is CASSEAQGTSGRNEQFF. In DNA, the CDR3 is TGTGCCAGCAGTGAAGCCCAAGGGACTAGCGGGAGAAATGAGCAGTTCTTC. The full variable domain, with the rest looked up from reference TRBV2 and TRBJ2-1, is EPEVTQTPSHQVTQMGQEVILRCVPISNHLYFYWYRQILGQKVEFLVSFYNNEISEKSEIFDDQFSVERPDGSNFTLKIRSTKLEDSAMYFCASSEAQGTSGRNEQFFGPGTRLTVL.

The chain recombines TRBV20-1 with TRBJ2-4; the D gene is possibly TRBD1 (6 bases). V lost 1 base and J lost 13, with 20 bases in between. CDR3 length: 14 amino acids. Germline CDR1 DFQATT, CDR2 SNEGSKA (reference sequence). The CDR3 nucleotides are TGCAGTGCTAGAGCCCAGGGACAACTGTTCGTCCAGTACTTC. Its translation is CSARAQGQLFVQYF.

This clonotype was seen at least ten times. The chain carries TRBV10-3 and TRBJ1-2; unclear D gene. The V gene lost 3 bases and the J gene lost 6 bases, with 11 bases spanning the gap. This CDR3 contains 13 residues. Germline CDR1 ENHRY, CDR2 SYGVKD. Here the CDR3 reads CAISDGRGNGYTF. CDR3 bases: TGTGCCATCAGTGATGGCAGAGGGAATGGCTACACCTTC.

In its sample, this clonotype was seen many times. This rearrangement joins TRBV7-9 to TRBJ2-7, with unresolved D. Deletions cut 5 bases from V and 4 bases from J, with 15 bases between. CDR1 is SEHNR, CDR2 FQNEAQ, per germline (reference sequence). The CDR3 is 14 residues long. CDR3 bases: TGTGCCAGCAGCACAGCCCTAGGACGGTACGAGCAGTACTTC. Translating it yields CASSTALGRYEQYF.

This clonotype was picked up many times. The J gene is TRBJ2-1, the V gene TRBV27, with a tentative D call TRBD2 (6 bases). The length of the CDR3 is 14 residues. CDR1 and CDR2 (germline): MNHEY, SMNVEV (reference sequence). Trimming stripped 6 bases from V and 1 base from J, with 10 bases between. The CDR3 coding sequence is TGTGCCAGCAGCTTTGGAGGGTCCTACAATGAGCAGTTCTTC. Amino acid sequence: CASSFGGSYNEQFF.

This clonotype has a handful of counts. The CDR3 sequence: CSVPAVGKGNFSDTQYF. The CDR3 region has the DNA TGCAGCGTCCCGGCGGTGGGAAAGGGGAATTTTTCGGATACGCAGTATTTT. The chain uses TRBV29-1 and TRBJ2-3; tentatively, D is TRBD1 (5 bases). CDR3 length: 17 residues. Germline-derived CDR1 and CDR2 are SQVTM and ANQGSEA. Trimming removed 6 bases at V and 6 bases at J, with 28 bases between.

The CDR3 reads CATSNYVRDSGQFF. The CDR3 DNA is TGTGCCACCAGTAACTATGTTAGGGACAGCGGGCAGTTCTTC. The chain joins TRBV24-1 to TRBJ2-1, with 7 bases identical to TRBD1. The length of the CDR3 is 14 residues. V was clipped by 6 bases and J by 12 bases; unmatched bases: 13. CDR1 is KGHDR, CDR2 SFDVKD, per germline.

This clonotype was seen more than once but under ten times. The CDR3, as DNA: TGTGCCAGCAGCGTTTATGGGGGGAGCACAGATACGCAGTATTTT. Its protein is CASSVYGGSTDTQYF. The V and J genes are TRBV9 and TRBJ2-3, with D perhaps matching TRBD2 (6 bases). Germline lookup yields CDR1 SGDLS and CDR2 YYNGEE. The CDR3 runs to 15 residues. Trimming removed 2 bases from V and 0 bases from J, with 10 bases in between.

This clonotype was found many times. The genes are TRBV7-9 and TRBJ2-2; the D gene is possibly TRBD2 (5 bases). The CDR3 length is 14 residues. Per the germline V gene, CDR1 is SEHNR and CDR2 is FQNEAQ (reference sequence). CDR3: CVQQSLAYTGELFF. The CDR3 DNA reads as TGTGTCCAGCAGAGCCTAGCCTACACCGGGGAGCTGTTTTTT.

In nucleotides, the CDR3 is TGTGCCAGCAGCCAAGTGAGGACAGGGGACACCGGGGAGCTGTTTTTT. This codes for CASSQVRTGDTGELFF. The rearrangement joins TRBV4-2 to TRBJ2-2, with 9 bases that match TRBD1. The CDR3 has 16 residues. CDR1 is LGHNA and CDR2 is YNFKEQ in the germline V gene. V dropped 1 base and J dropped 3; count of bases not matched to a gene: 3.

This clonotype came up once. V gene TRBV6-1 combines with J gene TRBJ2-7; D remains ambiguous. Germline V CDR1 and CDR2: MNHNS, SASEGT. The V and J ends lost 8 bases and 2 bases respectively, with 16 bases between them. The CDR3 is 14 residues long. The CDR3 sequence: CASSPGSYTYEQYF. The CDR3 region has the DNA TGTGCCAGCTCCCCAGGAAGTTATACCTACGAGCAGTACTTC.

This clonotype was seen a handful of times. The CDR3 DNA reads TGCGCCAGCAGCCAAGGGACTAGCGGTACCTACAATGAGCAGTTCTTC. It translates to CASSQGTSGTYNEQFF. The chain carries TRBV4-1 and TRBJ2-1; the match to TRBD2 covers 10 bases. Germline values: CDR1 MGHRA, CDR2 YSYEKL. There are 16 residues in the CDR3. The ends lost 1 base at V and 2 bases at J; junction bases unmatched: 2.

This clonotype was observed a handful of times. The chain links TRBV4-3 to TRBJ2-2, with a weak D call TRBD1 (5 bases). There are 15 residues in the CDR3. V lost 6 bases and J 2 bases, leaving 13 bases between the germline ends. Looked up from germline, CDR1 is LGHNA and CDR2 is YSLEER. CDR3 amino acids: CASRGSTDNTGELFF. CDR3 nucleotides: TGCGCCAGCAGAGGTTCGACAGATAACACCGGGGAGCTGTTTTTT.

This clonotype was recorded many times. The chain couples TRBV12-3 or TRBV12-4 to TRBJ2-3, with D maybe TRBD2 (6 bases). The V and J ends lost 5 bases and 2 bases respectively, with 14 bases between them. This CDR3 is 15 amino acids long. The CDR3 DNA follows: TGTGCCAGCAGTGTTCCGGGACTTAACACAGATACGCAGTATTTT. Its protein product is CASSVPGLNTDTQYF.

The sample holds a few counts of this clonotype. The V gene is TRBV7-9, the J gene TRBJ2-3; weak D call: TRBD1 (5 bases). This CDR3 is built from 15 residues. Per germline, CDR1 SEHNR and CDR2 FQNEAQ (reference sequence). The V and J ends lost 3 bases and 0 bases respectively, with 10 bases between them. The CDR3 DNA follows: TGTGCCAGCAGCTTCATGGGGCAGAGCACAGATACGCAGTATTTT. Residues: CASSFMGQSTDTQYF.

V is TRBV21-1 and J is TRBJ2-7; the table's D call TRBD1 went unverified against the DNA. TRBV21-1 is termed a pseudogene. The CDR3 covers 15 residues. The CDR3 loop is CASSRTGGLSYEQYF. CDR3 bases: TGTGCCAGCAGCAGGACGGGGGGGCTCTCCTACGAGCAGTACTTC.

This clonotype has at least ten counts. The chain links TRBV11-2 to TRBJ2-3; 7 positions agree with TRBD2. CDR1 is SGHAT and CDR2 is FQNNGV in the germline V gene. After removal of 3 bases from V and 1 base from J, the junction contained 4 bases not matched to a gene. This CDR3 spans 15 amino acids. CDR3 region: CASSFSGPGTDTQYF. The CDR3 DNA reads as TGTGCCAGCAGCTTTAGCGGGCCAGGCACAGATACGCAGTATTTT. Full variable domain (remainder filled in from reference TRBV11-2 and TRBJ2-3): EAGVAQSPRYKIIEKRQSVAFWCNPISGHATLYWYQQILGQGPKLLIQFQNNGVVDDSQLPKDRFSAERLKGVDSTLKIQPAKLEDSAVYLCASSFSGPGTDTQYFGPGTRLTVL.

This clonotype was seen only a few times. The genes are TRBV12-3 or TRBV12-4 and TRBJ2-1, with D possibly TRBD2 on 6 matching bases. The CDR3 spans 16 residues. The V end lost 5 bases, the J end lost 4 bases, and 18 bases lay between the germline ends. The CDR3 DNA reads TGTGCCAGCAGTGCGTTAGCAGCACGGGGGTACAATGAGCAGTTCTTC. This codes for CASSALAARGYNEQFF.

The chain has TRBV19 and TRBJ1-1, with no clear D. Trimming shortened V by 2 bases and J by 0 bases, and 10 bases separated the two germline ends. Germline CDR1 is LNHDA and CDR2 is SQIVND (reference sequence). CDR3 length: 15 amino acids. The CDR3 protein is CASSIMLGLNTEAFF. DNA of the CDR3: TGTGCCAGTAGTATAATGTTGGGCCTGAACACTGAAGCTTTCTTT. The variable domain in full, with the rest retrieved from reference TRBV19 and TRBJ1-1, is DGGITQSPKYLFRKEGQNVTLSCEQNLNHDAMYWYRQDPGQGLRLIYYSQIVNDFQKGDIAEGYSVSREKKESFPLTVTSAQKNPTAFYLCASSIMLGLNTEAFFGQGTRLTVV.

This clonotype was observed a handful of times. V is TRBV27 and J is TRBJ2-1, with 9 bases fitting TRBD2. The germline CDR1 and CDR2 sequences are MNHEY and SMNVEV (reference sequence). V lost 2 bases to trimming and J lost 0 bases; unmatched junction nucleotides: 11. The CDR3 is made up of 19 amino acids. CDR3 bases: TGTGCCAGCAGTTTAACCCCCCTAGCGGGGTTGAGCTCCTACAATGAGCAGTTCTTC. It is translated as CASSLTPLAGLSSYNEQFF.

The chain recombines TRBV6-2 or TRBV6-3 with TRBJ2-7; TRBD2 matches 10 bases. Germline lookup yields CDR1 MNHEY and CDR2 SVGEGT. This CDR3 has 13 amino acids. The V and J ends lost 6 bases and 3 bases, in that order; junction bases with no gene match: 2. The CDR3 sequence: CASRLAGIYEQYF. The CDR3 bases are TGTGCCAGCAGACTAGCGGGGATCTACGAGCAGTACTTC.